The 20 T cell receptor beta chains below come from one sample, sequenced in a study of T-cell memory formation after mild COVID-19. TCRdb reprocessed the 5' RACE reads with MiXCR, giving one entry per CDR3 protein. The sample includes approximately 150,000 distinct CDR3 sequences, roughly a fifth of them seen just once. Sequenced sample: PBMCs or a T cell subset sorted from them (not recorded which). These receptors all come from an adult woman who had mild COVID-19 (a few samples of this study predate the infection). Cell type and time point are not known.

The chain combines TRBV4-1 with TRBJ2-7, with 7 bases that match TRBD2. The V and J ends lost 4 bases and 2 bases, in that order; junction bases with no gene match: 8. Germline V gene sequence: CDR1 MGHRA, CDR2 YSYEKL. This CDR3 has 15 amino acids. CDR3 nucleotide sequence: TGCGCCAGCAGCCCCATGGGACTACCCGCCTACGAGCAGTACTTC. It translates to CASSPMGLPAYEQYF.

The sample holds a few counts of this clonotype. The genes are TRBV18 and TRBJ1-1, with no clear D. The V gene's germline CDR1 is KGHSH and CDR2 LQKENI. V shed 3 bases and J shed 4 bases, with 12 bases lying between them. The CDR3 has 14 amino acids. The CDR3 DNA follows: TGTGCCAGCTCACCCAAGCAGAGTGGCACTGAAGCTTTCTTT. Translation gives CASSPKQSGTEAFF.

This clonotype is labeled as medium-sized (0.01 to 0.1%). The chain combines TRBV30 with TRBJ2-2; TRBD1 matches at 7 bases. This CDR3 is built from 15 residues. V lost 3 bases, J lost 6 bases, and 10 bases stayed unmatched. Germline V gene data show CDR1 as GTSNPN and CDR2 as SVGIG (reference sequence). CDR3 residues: CAWRETGFVPGELFF. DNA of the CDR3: TGTGCCTGGAGAGAGACAGGGTTCGTCCCCGGGGAGCTGTTTTTT.

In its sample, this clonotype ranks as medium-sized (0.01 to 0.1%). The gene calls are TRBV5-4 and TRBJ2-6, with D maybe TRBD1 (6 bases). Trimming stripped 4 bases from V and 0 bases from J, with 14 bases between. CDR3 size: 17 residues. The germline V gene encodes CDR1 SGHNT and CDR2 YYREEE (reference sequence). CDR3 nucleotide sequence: TGTGCCAGCAGCACCCTGACAGGCCCCTCTGGGGCCAACGTCCTGACTTTC. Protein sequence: CASSTLTGPSGANVLTF.

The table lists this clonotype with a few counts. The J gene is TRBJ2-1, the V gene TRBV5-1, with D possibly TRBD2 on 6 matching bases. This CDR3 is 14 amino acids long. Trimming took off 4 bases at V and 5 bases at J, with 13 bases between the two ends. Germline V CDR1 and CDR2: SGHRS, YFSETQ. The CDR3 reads CASSGGFENNEQFF. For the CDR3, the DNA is TGCGCCAGCAGCGGAGGGTTTGAGAACAATGAGCAGTTCTTC.

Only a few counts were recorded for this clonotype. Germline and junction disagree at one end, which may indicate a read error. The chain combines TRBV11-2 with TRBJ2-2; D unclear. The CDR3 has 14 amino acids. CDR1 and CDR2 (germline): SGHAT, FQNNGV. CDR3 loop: CDSRRLNSPGELFF. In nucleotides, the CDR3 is TGTGACAGCAGGCGACTGAACTCCCCCGGGGAGCTGTTTTTT. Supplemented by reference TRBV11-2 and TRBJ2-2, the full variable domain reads EAGVAQSPRYKIIEKRQSVAFWCNPISGHATLYWYQQILGQGPKLLIQFQNNGVVDDSQLPKDRFSAERLKGVDSTLKIQPAKLEDSAVYLCDSRRLNSPGELFFGEGSRLTVL.

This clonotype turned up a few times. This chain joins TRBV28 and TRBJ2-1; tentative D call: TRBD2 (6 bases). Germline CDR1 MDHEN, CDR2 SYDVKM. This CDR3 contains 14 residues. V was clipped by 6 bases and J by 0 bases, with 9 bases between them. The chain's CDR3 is CASRVGGSYNEQFF. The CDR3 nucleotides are TGTGCCAGCAGGGTGGGGGGCTCCTACAATGAGCAGTTCTTC.

CDR3 sequence: CASSLDGQGKLGYTF. The CDR3 region has the DNA TGTGCCAGCAGCTTAGACGGACAGGGGAAACTTGGCTACACCTTC. The chain couples TRBV7-9 to TRBJ1-2, with TRBD1 identical over 9 bases. This CDR3 is built from 15 residues. V lost 1 base, J lost 7 bases, and 7 bases stayed unmatched. The germline CDR1 and CDR2 sequences are SEHNR and FQNEAQ (reference sequence).

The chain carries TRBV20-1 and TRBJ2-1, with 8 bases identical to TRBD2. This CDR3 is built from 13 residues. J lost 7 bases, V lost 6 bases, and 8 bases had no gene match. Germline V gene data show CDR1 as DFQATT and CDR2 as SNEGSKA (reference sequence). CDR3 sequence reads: CSAPVAGLNEQFF. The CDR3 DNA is TGCAGTGCCCCGGTAGCGGGATTGAATGAGCAGTTCTTC.

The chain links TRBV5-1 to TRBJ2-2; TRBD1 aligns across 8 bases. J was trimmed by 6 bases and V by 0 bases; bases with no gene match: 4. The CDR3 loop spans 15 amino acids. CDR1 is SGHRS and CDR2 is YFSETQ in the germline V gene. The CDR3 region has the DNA TGCGCCAGCAGCTTGGTGGCAGGGGGCCCCGGGGAGCTGTTTTTT. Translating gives CASSLVAGGPGELFF.

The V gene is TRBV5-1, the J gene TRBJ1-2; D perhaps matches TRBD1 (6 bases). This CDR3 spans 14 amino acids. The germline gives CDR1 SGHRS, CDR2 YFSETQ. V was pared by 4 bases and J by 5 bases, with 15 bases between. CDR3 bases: TGCGCCAGCAGCCTGGTACCAGGGGAGTATGGCTACACCTTC. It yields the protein CASSLVPGEYGYTF.

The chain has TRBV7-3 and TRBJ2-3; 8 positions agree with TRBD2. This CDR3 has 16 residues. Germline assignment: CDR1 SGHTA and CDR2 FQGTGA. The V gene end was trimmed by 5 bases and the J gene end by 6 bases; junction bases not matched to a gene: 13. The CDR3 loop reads CASSPTGGAGADTQYF. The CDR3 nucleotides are TGTGCCAGCAGCCCGACCGGGGGGGCGGGGGCCGATACGCAGTATTTT.

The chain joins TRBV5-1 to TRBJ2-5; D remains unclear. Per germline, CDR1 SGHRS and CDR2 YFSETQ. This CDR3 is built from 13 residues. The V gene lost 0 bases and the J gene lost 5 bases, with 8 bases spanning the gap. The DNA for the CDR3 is TGCGCCAGCAGCTTGGGGATCCGGGAGACCCAGTACTTC. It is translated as CASSLGIRETQYF.

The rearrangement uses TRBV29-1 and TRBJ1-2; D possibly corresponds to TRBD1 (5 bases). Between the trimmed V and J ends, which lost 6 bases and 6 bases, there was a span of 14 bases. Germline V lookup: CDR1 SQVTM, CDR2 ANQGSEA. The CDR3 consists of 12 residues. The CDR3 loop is CSVDGTLHGYTF. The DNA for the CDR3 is TGCAGCGTGGACGGGACTCTGCATGGCTACACCTTC.

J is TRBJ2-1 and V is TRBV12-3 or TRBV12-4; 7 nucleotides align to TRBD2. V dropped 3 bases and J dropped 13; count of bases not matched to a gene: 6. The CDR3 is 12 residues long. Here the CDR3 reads CASSFSSGPQFF. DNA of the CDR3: TGTGCCAGCAGTTTTAGTAGCGGGCCCCAGTTCTTC.

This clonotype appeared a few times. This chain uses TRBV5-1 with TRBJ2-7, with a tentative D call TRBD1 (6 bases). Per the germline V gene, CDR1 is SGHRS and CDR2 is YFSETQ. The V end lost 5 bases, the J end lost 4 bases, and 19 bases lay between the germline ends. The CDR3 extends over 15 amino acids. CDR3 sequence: CASSLQGSPSYEQYF. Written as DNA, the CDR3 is TGCGCCAGCAGTTTACAGGGATCACCTTCTTACGAGCAGTACTTC.

The CDR3 loop reads CASSPGTIDEQFF. The DNA for the CDR3 is TGTGCCAGCAGCCCAGGGACTATAGATGAGCAGTTCTTC. This chain joins TRBV7-9 and TRBJ2-1, with 7 bases matching TRBD2. The V and J ends lost 5 bases and 8 bases, in that order; junction bases with no gene match: 6. This CDR3 spans 13 amino acids. Germline CDR1 is SEHNR and CDR2 is FQNEAQ (reference sequence). Full variable domain (outside the CDR3, taken from reference TRBV7-9 and TRBJ2-1): DTGVSQNPRHKITKRGQNVTFRCDPISEHNRLYWYRQTLGQGPEFLTYFQNEAQLEKSRLLSDRFSAERPKGSFSTLEIQRTEQGDSAMYLCASSPGTIDEQFFGPGTRLTVL.

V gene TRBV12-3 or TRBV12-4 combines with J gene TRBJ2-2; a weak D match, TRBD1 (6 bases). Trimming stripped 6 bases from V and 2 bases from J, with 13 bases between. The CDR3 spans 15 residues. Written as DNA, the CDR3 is TGTGCCAGCAGAAAGACAGGCCTAAACACCGGGGAGCTGTTTTTT. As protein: CASRKTGLNTGELFF.

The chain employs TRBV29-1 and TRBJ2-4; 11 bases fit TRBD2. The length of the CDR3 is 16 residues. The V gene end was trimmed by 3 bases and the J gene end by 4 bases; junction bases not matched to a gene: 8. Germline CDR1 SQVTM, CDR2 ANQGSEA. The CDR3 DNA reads TGCAGCGTTGATCAAGTGGTAGCGGGAGGGAAAAACATTCAGTACTTC. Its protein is CSVDQVVAGGKNIQYF.

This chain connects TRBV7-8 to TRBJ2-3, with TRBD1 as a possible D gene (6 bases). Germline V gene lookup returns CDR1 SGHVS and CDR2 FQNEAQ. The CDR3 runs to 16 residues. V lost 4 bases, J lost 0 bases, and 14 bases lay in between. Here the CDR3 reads CASSSHRVFSTDTQYF. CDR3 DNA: TGTGCCAGCAGCTCCCACAGGGTGTTTAGCACAGATACGCAGTATTTT. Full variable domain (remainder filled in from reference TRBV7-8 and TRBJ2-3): GAGVSQSPRYKVAKRGQDVALRCDPISGHVSLFWYQQALGQGPEFLTYFQNEAQLDKSGLPSDRFFAERPEGSVSTLKIQRTQQEDSAVYLCASSSHRVFSTDTQYFGPGTRLTVL.